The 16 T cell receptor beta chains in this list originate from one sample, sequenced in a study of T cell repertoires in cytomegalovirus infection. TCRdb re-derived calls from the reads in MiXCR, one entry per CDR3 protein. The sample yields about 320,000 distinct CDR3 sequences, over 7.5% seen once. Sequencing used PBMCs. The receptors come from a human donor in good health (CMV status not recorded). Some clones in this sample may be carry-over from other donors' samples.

CDR3 region: CASIGPGQERENTEAFF. The DNA of the CDR3 is TGTGCCAGCATTGGCCCGGGACAGGAGAGGGAAAACACTGAAGCTTTCTTT. The rearrangement uses TRBV2 and TRBJ1-1; 8 bases align to TRBD1. This CDR3 region has 17 residues. V shed 7 bases and J 2 bases; nucleotides not matched to a gene: 15. CDR1 and CDR2 from the germline V gene are SNHLY and FYNNEI.

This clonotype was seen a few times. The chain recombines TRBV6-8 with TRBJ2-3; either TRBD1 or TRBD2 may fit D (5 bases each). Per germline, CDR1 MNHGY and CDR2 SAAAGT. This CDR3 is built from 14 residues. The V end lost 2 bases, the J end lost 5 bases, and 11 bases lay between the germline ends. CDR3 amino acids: CASSYDRGQDTQYF. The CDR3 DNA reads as TGTGCCAGCAGTTACGATCGGGGCCAAGATACGCAGTATTTT.

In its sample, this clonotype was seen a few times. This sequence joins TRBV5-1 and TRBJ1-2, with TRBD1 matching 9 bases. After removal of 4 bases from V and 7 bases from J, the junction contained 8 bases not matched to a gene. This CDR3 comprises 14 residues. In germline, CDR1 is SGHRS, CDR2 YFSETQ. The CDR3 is CASSLPGQGSGYTF. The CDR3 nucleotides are TGCGCCAGCAGCCTGCCGGGACAGGGTAGTGGCTACACCTTC.

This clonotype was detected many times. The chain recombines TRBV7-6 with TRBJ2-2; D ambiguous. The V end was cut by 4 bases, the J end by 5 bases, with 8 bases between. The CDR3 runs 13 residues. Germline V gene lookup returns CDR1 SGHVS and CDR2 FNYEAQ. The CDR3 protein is CASSSLATGELFF. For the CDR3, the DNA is TGTGCCAGCAGCTCCTTAGCAACCGGGGAGCTGTTTTTT.

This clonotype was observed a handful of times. CDR3 amino acids: CASRETSGAYNEQFF. CDR3 sequence (DNA): TGTGCCAGCAGGGAGACTAGCGGGGCGTACAATGAGCAGTTCTTC. The chain recombines TRBV6-8 with TRBJ2-1, with 11 bases matching TRBD2. CDR1 MNHGY and CDR2 SAAAGT come from the germline V gene. The CDR3 loop spans 15 amino acids. The V segment lost 6 bases and the J segment 4 bases; nucleotides outside the gene matches: 5.

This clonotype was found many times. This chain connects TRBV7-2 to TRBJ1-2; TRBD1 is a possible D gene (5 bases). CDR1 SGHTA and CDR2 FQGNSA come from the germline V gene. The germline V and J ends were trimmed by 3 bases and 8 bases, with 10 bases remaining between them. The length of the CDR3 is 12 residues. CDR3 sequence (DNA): TGTGCCAGCAGCTTGCAGGGTGGGGGCTACACCTTC. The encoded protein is CASSLQGGGYTF.

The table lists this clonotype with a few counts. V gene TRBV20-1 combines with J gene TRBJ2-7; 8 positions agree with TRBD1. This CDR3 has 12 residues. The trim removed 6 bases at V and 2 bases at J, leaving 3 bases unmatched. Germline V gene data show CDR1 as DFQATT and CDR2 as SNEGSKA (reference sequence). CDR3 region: CSAKQGAYEQYF. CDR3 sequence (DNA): TGCAGTGCGAAACAGGGGGCCTACGAGCAGTACTTC.

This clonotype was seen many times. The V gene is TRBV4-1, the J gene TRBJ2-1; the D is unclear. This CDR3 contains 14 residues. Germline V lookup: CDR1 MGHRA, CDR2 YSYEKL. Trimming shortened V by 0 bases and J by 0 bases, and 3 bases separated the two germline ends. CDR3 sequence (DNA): TGCGCCAGCAGCCAAGACAGCTCCTACAATGAGCAGTTCTTC. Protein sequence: CASSQDSSYNEQFF.

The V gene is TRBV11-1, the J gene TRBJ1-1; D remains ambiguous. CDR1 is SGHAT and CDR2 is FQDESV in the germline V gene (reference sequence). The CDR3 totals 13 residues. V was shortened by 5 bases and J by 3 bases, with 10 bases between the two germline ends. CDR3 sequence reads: CASSQDWDTEAFF. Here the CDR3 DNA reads TGTGCCAGCAGCCAGGACTGGGACACTGAAGCTTTCTTT.

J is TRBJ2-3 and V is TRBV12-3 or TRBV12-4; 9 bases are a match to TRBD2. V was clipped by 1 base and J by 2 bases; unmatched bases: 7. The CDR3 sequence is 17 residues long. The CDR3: CASSLGSLAGITDTQYF. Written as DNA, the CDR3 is TGTGCCAGCAGTTTAGGGAGTCTAGCGGGAATCACAGATACGCAGTATTTT.

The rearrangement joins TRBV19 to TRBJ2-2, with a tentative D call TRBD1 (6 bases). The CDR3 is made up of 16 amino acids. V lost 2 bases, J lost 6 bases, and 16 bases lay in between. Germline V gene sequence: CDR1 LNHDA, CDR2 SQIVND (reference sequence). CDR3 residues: CASSIQGKPVAGELFF. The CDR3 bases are TGTGCCAGTAGTATACAGGGGAAACCCGTCGCCGGGGAGCTGTTTTTT. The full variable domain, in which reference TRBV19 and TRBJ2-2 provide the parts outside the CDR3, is DGGITQSPKYLFRKEGQNVTLSCEQNLNHDAMYWYRQDPGQGLRLIYYSQIVNDFQKGDIAEGYSVSREKKESFPLTVTSAQKNPTAFYLCASSIQGKPVAGELFFGEGSRLTVL.

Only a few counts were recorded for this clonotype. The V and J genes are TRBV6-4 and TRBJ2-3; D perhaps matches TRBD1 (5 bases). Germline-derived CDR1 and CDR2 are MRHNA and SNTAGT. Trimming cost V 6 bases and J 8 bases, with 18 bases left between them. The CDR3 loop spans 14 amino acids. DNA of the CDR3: TGTGCCAGCAGGGAACAGGTTGGCTCGGGTACGCAGTATTTT. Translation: CASREQVGSGTQYF.

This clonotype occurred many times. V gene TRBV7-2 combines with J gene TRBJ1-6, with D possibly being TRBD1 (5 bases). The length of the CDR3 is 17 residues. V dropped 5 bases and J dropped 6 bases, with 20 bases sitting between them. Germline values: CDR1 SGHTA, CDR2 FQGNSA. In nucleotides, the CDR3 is TGTGCCAGCAGCCTAACCTCGGGACCGGCGTTTAATTCACCCCTCCACTTT. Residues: CASSLTSGPAFNSPLHF.

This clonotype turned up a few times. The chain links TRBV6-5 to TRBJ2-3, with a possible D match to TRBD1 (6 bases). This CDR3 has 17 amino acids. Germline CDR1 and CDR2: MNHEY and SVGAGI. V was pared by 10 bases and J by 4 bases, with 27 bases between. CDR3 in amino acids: CATHPTEKGHLADTQYF. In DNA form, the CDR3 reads TGTGCCACCCACCCGACGGAAAAGGGACACTTGGCAGATACGCAGTATTTT.

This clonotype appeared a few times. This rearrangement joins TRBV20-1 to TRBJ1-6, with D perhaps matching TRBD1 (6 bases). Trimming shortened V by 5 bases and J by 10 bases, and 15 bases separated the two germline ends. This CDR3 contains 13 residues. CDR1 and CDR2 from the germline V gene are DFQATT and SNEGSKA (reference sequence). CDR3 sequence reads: CSASPGARSPLHF. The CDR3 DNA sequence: TGCAGTGCTTCACCGGGGGCGAGGTCACCCCTCCACTTT.

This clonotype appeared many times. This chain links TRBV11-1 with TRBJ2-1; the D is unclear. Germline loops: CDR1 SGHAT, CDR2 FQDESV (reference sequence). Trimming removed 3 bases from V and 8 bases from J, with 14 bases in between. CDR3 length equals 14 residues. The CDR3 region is CASSFVLRADEQFF. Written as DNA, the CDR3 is TGTGCCAGCAGCTTCGTACTACGGGCCGATGAGCAGTTCTTC.